The source of this T cell receptor (beta chain) is a study of technical replicates of blood from several donors. The germline gives CDR1 LNHDA, CDR2 SQIVND (reference sequence). The V and J ends lost 9 bases and 0 bases, in that order; junction bases with no gene match: 8. The CDR3 has 15 residues. Here immunoSEQ multiplex PCR was the method, and the copy in TCRdb shows in-frame clones only, minus some. The sample includes 70,000 to 90,000 clones, 94% of them seen just once. J is TRBJ2-3 and V is TRBV19; 8 nucleotides align to TRBD2. Source material: T cells isolated from PBMCs. The TCR was taken from a human donor in good health. CDR3 nucleotide sequence: TGTGCCAGCCAGGCGGGAGGACCTAGCACAGATACGCAGTATTTT. It specifies CASQAGGPSTDTQYF.